A selection of T cell receptor beta chains follows, all from one sample in a study of shared clonotypes between healthy human individuals. Only in-frame clones appear in the TCRdb table, and some are missing; sequencing was by immunoSEQ multiplex PCR. Of about 2.1 million clones in the sample, over 85% are singletons; the top ten hold 1.5% to 2%. The sequenced sample consisted of naive CD8+ T cells from PBMCs. The source of these receptors is a man younger than 35 in good health. Some clones in this sample may be carry-over from other donors' samples. Each CDR3 is given with its conserved first and last residue. A D gene is named only where the DNA matches it firmly. The size field is filled for only some rows; it gives once, few, many or a size class.

d_call,j_call,v_call,clone_size,cdr3_nt,cdr3_aa
NA,TRBJ1-1,TRBV4-1,NA,TGCGCCAGCAGCCAAGATGAGGGCTTCGGCACTGAAGCTTTCTTT,CASSQDEGFGTEAFF
NA,TRBJ2-5,TRBV5-1,NA,TGCGCCAGCAGCTTGGAAGGGGTGACCCAGTACTTC,CASSLEGVTQYF
TRBD1,TRBJ2-1,TRBV27,NA,TGTGCCAGCAGTTCCCCGGAAGGACAGGGGGCCTACAATGAGCAGTTCTTC,CASSSPEGQGAYNEQFF
TRBD1,TRBJ2-2,TRBV27,NA,TGTGCCAGCAGTTCCACGGGACAGGTCAACACCGGGGAGCTGTTTTTT,CASSSTGQVNTGELFF
NA,TRBJ1-2,TRBV7-9,NA,TGTGCCAGCAGCATTGGGACGGCTGCTAACTATGGCTACACCTTC,CASSIGTAANYGYTF
NA,TRBJ2-4,TRBV10-3,NA,TGTGCCATCAGTGAGGGGGCCGCGAAAAACATTCAGTACTTC,CAISEGAAKNIQYF
NA,TRBJ2-5,TRBV15,NA,TGTGCCACCAGCAGAGGGGGTGGGTATCAAGAGACCCAGTACTTC,CATSRGGGYQETQYF
NA,TRBJ1-2,TRBV9,NA,TGTGCCAGCAGCGAGGGTGGCGGGAACTATGGCTACACCTTC,CASSEGGGNYGYTF
TRBD2,TRBJ2-5,TRBV15,NA,TGTGCCACCAGCTCCCCCGGGACTAGCGGGAGCAAGACCCAGTACTTC,CATSSPGTSGSKTQYF
TRBD2,TRBJ2-3,TRBV9,NA,TGTGCCAGCAGCGGGAGGGCTAGCGGGATCCCAGATACGCAGTATTTT,CASSGRASGIPDTQYF
NA,TRBJ1-4,TRBV4-1,NA,TGCGCCAGCAGATGGGGAACAGCAAAAGCTTTGAATGAAAAACTGTTTTTT,CASRWGTAKALNEKLFF
NA,TRBJ2-2,TRBV7-9,NA,TGTGCCAGCAGCCAGAGTAACACCGGGGAGCTGTTTTTT,CASSQSNTGELFF
NA,TRBJ1-2,TRBV2,NA,TGTGCCAGCAGTGAAAGGGGATTACCCCATGGCTACACCTTC,CASSERGLPHGYTF
NA,TRBJ2-7,TRBV4-1,NA,TGCGCCAGCAGCCCGGGACCCGGCTACGAGCAGTACTTC,CASSPGPGYEQYF
NA,TRBJ1-5,TRBV9,few,TGTGCCAGCAGCGCCTCGGTGGCGGAGAATCAGCCCCAGCATTTT,CASSASVAENQPQHF
NA,TRBJ1-2,TRBV6-1,NA,TGTGCCAGCAGCTGGGGAGGGTTTAGCTATGGCTACACCTTC,CASSWGGFSYGYTF
NA,TRBJ2-1,TRBV7-9,NA,TGTGCCAGCAGCTCTTTCCAGGGCAGCTCCTACAATGAGCAGTTCTTC,CASSSFQGSSYNEQFF
NA,TRBJ2-2,TRBV11-1,NA,TGTGCCAGCAGCTTAGTTCGCACCGGGGAGCTGTTTTTT,CASSLVRTGELFF
NA,TRBJ1-2,TRBV6-6,NA,TGTGCCAGCAGTTACGGGGGGGCAGATGGCTACACCTTC,CASSYGGADGYTF
NA,TRBJ2-7,TRBV27,NA,TGTGCCAGCGCGGACGGAACCTCCTACGAGCAGTACTTC,CASADGTSYEQYF
NA,TRBJ2-1,TRBV4-3,NA,TGCGCCAGCAGCCAAGAATCAAGAGACGATGACCATGAGCAGTTCTTC,CASSQESRDDDHEQFF
TRBD1,TRBJ1-1,TRBV5-1,NA,TGCGCCAGCAGCCCTGGGACAGGGGTGAACACTGAAGCTTTCTTT,CASSPGTGVNTEAFF
TRBD2,TRBJ2-1,TRBV7-9,once,TGTGCCAGCAGCTCAAGGACTAGCGGGAGTCGGAGTGAGCAGTTCTTC,CASSSRTSGSRSEQFF
TRBD1,TRBJ1-1,TRBV30,NA,TGTGCCTGGAGTTTCACCCTTAGGACAGGGGGAACTGAAGCTTTCTTT,CAWSFTLRTGGTEAFF
NA,TRBJ2-7,TRBV11-2,NA,TGTGCCAGCGGAGACCAGGGTTGGGTGTACGAGCAGTACTTC,CASGDQGWVYEQYF
NA,TRBJ2-7,TRBV7-6,NA,TGTGCCAGCAGCTTAGGGTACAGTTACGAGCAGTACTTC,CASSLGYSYEQYF
TRBD1,TRBJ2-5,TRBV28,NA,TGTGCCAGCAGTTTATCTGCCATGGCAATACAGGGGCAAGAGACCCAGTACTTC,CASSLSAMAIQGQETQYF
NA,TRBJ2-5,TRBV27,NA,TGTGCCAGCAGCTTAACTTCGTACCAAGAGACCCAGTACTTC,CASSLTSYQETQYF
NA,TRBJ1-2,TRBV25-1,NA,TGTGCCAGCGGACCGCTGGGAAATGGCTACACCTTC,CASGPLGNGYTF
TRBD1,TRBJ1-2,TRBV15,NA,TGTGCCACCAGCCCGCCCGGGACAGCCTATGGCTACACCTTC,CATSPPGTAYGYTF
NA,TRBJ1-1,TRBV27,NA,TGTGCCAGCAGTCCCTTATGGCAGGGTTTCCCCACTGAAGCTTTCTTT,CASSPLWQGFPTEAFF
TRBD1,TRBJ1-5,TRBV28,NA,TGTGCCAGCAGACTGTACAGGGGTTATAGCAATCAGCCCCAGCATTTT,CASRLYRGYSNQPQHF
NA,TRBJ1-2,TRBV7-8,NA,TGTGCCAGCAGCTTAGCAGACGGAAATAACTATGGCTACACCTTC,CASSLADGNNYGYTF
TRBD2,TRBJ2-1,TRBV2,NA,TGTGCCAGCAGACTAGCGGGAGCAGGCTTCAATGAGCAGTTCTTC,CASRLAGAGFNEQFF
NA,TRBJ2-1,TRBV7-9,NA,TGTGCCAGCCGGGACTCCGATTGGAATGAGCAGTTCTTC,CASRDSDWNEQFF
NA,TRBJ1-1,TRBV7-9,NA,TGTGCCAGCAGCGCGCGGACAGCGAACACTGAAGCTTTCTTT,CASSARTANTEAFF
NA,TRBJ2-7,TRBV9,NA,TGTGCCAGCAGCGCCTCCGGGGGGCCGTACGAGCAGTACTTC,CASSASGGPYEQYF
NA,TRBJ2-7,TRBV30,once,TGTGCCTGGAGTGTACCCGGCGGGGCTTGGGTCTACGAGCAGTACTTC,CAWSVPGGAWVYEQYF
TRBD1,TRBJ2-5,TRBV28,NA,TGTGCCAGCAGTGGGACAGAGGAGACCCAGTACTTC,CASSGTEETQYF
NA,TRBJ2-7,TRBV7-8,once,TGTGCCAGCAGCTTATTTCAGGCGGGCAAGGTCCCCAACGAGCAGTACTTC,CASSLFQAGKVPNEQYF